The rows below give T cell receptor beta chains drawn from one sample of a study of shared clonotypes between healthy human individuals. This table comes from immunoSEQ multiplex PCR, and its TCRdb copy is limited to in-frame clones, with some not included. The sample lists roughly 1,800,000 clones; 85% to 95% were seen once. The specimen sequenced was naive CD8+ T cells sorted from blood. These receptors were taken from a man younger than 30 in good health. The CDR3 runs from the conserved cysteine through the conserved F or W. The D gene is left open where the match is weak. The listing skips clone size in some rows; elsewhere it reads once, few, many or a size class.

V: TRBV28; length: 15; D: -; J: TRBJ1-1; size: -; DNA: TGTGCCAGCAGTTTACAAGGAGGAAGTTGGACTGAAGCTTTCTTT; CDR3: CASSLQGGSWTEAFF
V: TRBV7-9; length: 10; D: -; J: TRBJ1-5; size: -; DNA: TGTGCCGCCGGAGATCAGCCCCAGCATTTT; CDR3: CAAGDQPQHF
V: TRBV7-8; length: 13; D: -; J: TRBJ1-1; size: -; DNA: TGTGCCAGCAGCTCCCCGGCGTTTCAAGAAGCTTTCTTT; CDR3: CASSSPAFQEAFF
V: TRBV7-2; length: 13; D: -; J: TRBJ2-2; size: -; DNA: TGTGCCAGCAGCTTAGCGCGACTAGGGGAGCTGTTTTTT; CDR3: CASSLARLGELFF
V: TRBV5-5; length: 15; D: -; J: TRBJ2-7; size: -; DNA: TGTGCCAGCAGCTTGCTCGGGACATCTCCCTACGAGCAGTACTTC; CDR3: CASSLLGTSPYEQYF
V: TRBV27; length: 17; D: TRBD2; J: TRBJ2-3; size: -; DNA: TGTGCCAGCAGTTCGACGATGGTAGCGGGAGTCACAGATACGCAGTATTTT; CDR3: CASSSTMVAGVTDTQYF
V: TRBV30; length: 14; D: -; J: TRBJ1-2; size: -; DNA: TGTGCCTGGAGTGTTGGAACCCTCGCCTATGGCTACACCTTC; CDR3: CAWSVGTLAYGYTF
V: TRBV6-5; length: 15; D: -; J: TRBJ2-2; size: -; DNA: TGTGCCAGCAGTAAAGACCCACCGGCGGCCGGGGAGCTGTTTTTT; CDR3: CASSKDPPAAGELFF
V: TRBV13; length: 12; D: -; J: TRBJ2-7; size: -; DNA: TGTGCCAGCAGCTCAGGGACTTCCGAGCAGTACTTC; CDR3: CASSSGTSEQYF
V: TRBV19; length: 15; D: -; J: TRBJ1-5; size: -; DNA: TGTGCCAGTAGTACCGACGGTTATAGCAATCAGCCCCAGCATTTT; CDR3: CASSTDGYSNQPQHF
V: TRBV5-6; length: 16; D: TRBD1; J: TRBJ1-5; size: -; DNA: TGTGCCAGCAGTCTACGACAGGGGGATTTAGGTCAGCCCCAGCATTTT; CDR3: CASSLRQGDLGQPQHF
V: TRBV5-4; length: 13; D: -; J: TRBJ2-7; size: -; DNA: TGTGCCAGCAGCTTGGCGGGACAAGGCGAGCAGTACTTC; CDR3: CASSLAGQGEQYF
V: TRBV7-9; length: 12; D: -; J: TRBJ2-7; size: -; DNA: TGTGCCAGCACCGGACAGCCCTACGAGCAGTACTTC; CDR3: CASTGQPYEQYF
V: TRBV6-5; length: 15; D: -; J: TRBJ2-3; size: -; DNA: TGTGCCAGCAGTTACGTGAGCGGACGCACAGATACGCAGTATTTT; CDR3: CASSYVSGRTDTQYF
V: TRBV6-5; length: 15; D: TRBD2; J: TRBJ2-5; size: -; DNA: TGTGCCAGCAGAGGAGAACTAGCGATCCAAGAGACCCAGTACTTC; CDR3: CASRGELAIQETQYF
V: TRBV4-1; length: 13; D: -; J: TRBJ2-7; size: once; DNA: TGCGCCAGCAGCCGACCGGGGGCCTACGAGCAGTACTTC; CDR3: CASSRPGAYEQYF
V: TRBV5-1; length: 14; D: -; J: TRBJ2-7; size: -; DNA: TGCGCCAGCAGCTTGGTGGCAGTCTCCTACGAGCAGTACTTC; CDR3: CASSLVAVSYEQYF
V: TRBV29-1; length: 14; D: -; J: TRBJ2-7; size: -; DNA: TGCAGCGTTGAAGGTGGACAGAGCTCCTACGAGCAGTACTTC; CDR3: CSVEGGQSSYEQYF
V: TRBV28; length: 14; D: TRBD1; J: TRBJ2-3; size: -; DNA: TGTGCCAGCAGATGGGACAGGGGCACAGATACGCAGTATTTT; CDR3: CASRWDRGTDTQYF
V: TRBV5-4; length: 12; D: -; J: TRBJ1-1; size: -; DNA: TGTGCCAGCAGCTCCGGACAGATTGAAGCTTTCTTT; CDR3: CASSSGQIEAFF
V: TRBV11-1; length: 15; D: TRBD2; J: TRBJ2-1; size: -; DNA: TGTGCCAGCAGCCAATCATGGCTAGCGGCGAATGAGCAGTTCTTC; CDR3: CASSQSWLAANEQFF
V: TRBV4-3; length: 16; D: TRBD1; J: TRBJ1-1; size: -; DNA: TGCGCCAGCAGCCAAGATAGTACAGGGGAGAACACTGAAGCTTTCTTT; CDR3: CASSQDSTGENTEAFF
V: TRBV5-6; length: 14; D: -; J: TRBJ2-1; size: -; DNA: TGTGCCAGCAGCCTGGCCCACTCCTACAATGAGCAGTTCTTC; CDR3: CASSLAHSYNEQFF
V: TRBV7-9; length: 14; D: -; J: TRBJ2-1; size: -; DNA: TGTGCCAGCAGCTTAGTCGTTCCGGGCAATGAGCAGTTCTTC; CDR3: CASSLVVPGNEQFF